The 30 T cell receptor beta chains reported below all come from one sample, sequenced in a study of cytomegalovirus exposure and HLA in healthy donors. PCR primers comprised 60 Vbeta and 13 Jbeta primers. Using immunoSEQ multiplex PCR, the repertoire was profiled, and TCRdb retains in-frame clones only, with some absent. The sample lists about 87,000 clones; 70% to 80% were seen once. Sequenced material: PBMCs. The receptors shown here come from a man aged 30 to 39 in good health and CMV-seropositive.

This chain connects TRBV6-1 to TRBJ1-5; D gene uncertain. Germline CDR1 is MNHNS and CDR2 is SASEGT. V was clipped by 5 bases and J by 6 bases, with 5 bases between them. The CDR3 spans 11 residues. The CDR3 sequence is CASSLRQPQHF. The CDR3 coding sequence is TGTGCCAGCAGTCTACGTCAGCCCCAGCATTTT.

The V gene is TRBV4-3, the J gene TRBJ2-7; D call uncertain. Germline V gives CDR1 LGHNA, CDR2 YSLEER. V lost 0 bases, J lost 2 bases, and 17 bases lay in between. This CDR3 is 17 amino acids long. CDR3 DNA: TGCGCCAGCAGCCAAGAGTTCTCCCCAAACCCGGCCTACGAGCAGTACTTC. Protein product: CASSQEFSPNPAYEQYF.

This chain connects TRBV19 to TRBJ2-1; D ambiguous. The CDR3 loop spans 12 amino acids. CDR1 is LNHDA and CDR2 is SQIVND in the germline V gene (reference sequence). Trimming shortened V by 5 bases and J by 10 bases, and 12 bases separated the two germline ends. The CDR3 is CASSPQQYEQFF. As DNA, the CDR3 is TGTGCCAGTAGTCCACAGCAATACGAGCAGTTCTTC.

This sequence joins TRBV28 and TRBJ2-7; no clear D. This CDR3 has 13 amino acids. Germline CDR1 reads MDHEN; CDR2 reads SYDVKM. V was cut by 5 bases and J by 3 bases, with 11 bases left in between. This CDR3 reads CASSPEAFYEQYF. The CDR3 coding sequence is TGTGCCAGCAGTCCCGAAGCTTTCTACGAGCAGTACTTC.

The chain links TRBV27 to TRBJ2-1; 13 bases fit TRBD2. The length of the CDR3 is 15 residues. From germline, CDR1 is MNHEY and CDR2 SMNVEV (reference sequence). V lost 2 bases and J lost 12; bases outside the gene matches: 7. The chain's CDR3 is CASSLGGLAGPRQFF. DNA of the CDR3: TGTGCCAGCAGTTTAGGGGGACTAGCGGGACCGAGGCAGTTCTTC.

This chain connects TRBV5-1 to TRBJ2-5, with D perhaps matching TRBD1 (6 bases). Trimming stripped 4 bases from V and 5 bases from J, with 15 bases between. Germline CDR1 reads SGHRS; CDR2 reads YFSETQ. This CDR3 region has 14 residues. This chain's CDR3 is CASSRAGAAETQYF. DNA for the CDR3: TGCGCCAGCAGCCGGGCAGGGGCCGCTGAGACCCAGTACTTC.

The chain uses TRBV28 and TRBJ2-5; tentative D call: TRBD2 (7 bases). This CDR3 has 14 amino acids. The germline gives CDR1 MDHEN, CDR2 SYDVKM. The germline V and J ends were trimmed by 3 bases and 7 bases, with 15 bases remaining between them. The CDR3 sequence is CASSFKAGAGTQYF. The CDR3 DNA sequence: TGTGCCAGCAGTTTCAAGGCGGGGGCTGGGACCCAGTACTTC.

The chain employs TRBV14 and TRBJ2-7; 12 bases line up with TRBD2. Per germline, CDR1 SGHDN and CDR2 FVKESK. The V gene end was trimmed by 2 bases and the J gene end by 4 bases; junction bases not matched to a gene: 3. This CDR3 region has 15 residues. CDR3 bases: TGTGCCAGCAGCCAACTAGCGGGAGGGCCTTACGAGCAGTACTTC. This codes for CASSQLAGGPYEQYF.

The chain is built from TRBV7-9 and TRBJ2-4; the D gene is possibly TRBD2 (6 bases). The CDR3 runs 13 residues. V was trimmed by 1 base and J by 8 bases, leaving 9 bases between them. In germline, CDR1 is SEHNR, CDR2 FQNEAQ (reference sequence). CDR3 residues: CASSLDPGDIQYF. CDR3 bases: TGTGCCAGCAGCTTAGACCCGGGGGACATTCAGTACTTC.

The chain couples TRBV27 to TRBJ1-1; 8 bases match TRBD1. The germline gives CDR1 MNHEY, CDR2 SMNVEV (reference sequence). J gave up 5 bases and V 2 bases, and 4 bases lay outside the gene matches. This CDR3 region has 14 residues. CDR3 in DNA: TGTGCCAGCAGTTTACGACAGGGGAGGACTGAAGCTTTCTTT. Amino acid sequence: CASSLRQGRTEAFF.

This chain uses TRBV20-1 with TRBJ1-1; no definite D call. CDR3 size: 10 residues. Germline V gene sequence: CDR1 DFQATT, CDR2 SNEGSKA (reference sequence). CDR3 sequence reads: CRARGTEAFF. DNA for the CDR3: TGCAGGGCCCGGGGAACTGAAGCTTTCTTT.

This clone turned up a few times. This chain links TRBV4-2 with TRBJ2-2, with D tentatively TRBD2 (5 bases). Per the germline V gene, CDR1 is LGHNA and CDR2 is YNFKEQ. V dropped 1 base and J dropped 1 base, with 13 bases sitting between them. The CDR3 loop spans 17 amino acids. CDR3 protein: CASSQGLAMENTGELFF. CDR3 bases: TGTGCCAGCAGCCAAGGGCTAGCTATGGAGAACACCGGGGAGCTGTTTTTT.

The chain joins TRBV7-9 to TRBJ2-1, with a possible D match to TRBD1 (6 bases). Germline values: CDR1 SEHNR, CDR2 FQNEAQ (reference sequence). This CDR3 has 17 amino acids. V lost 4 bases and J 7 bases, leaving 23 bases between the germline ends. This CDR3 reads CASSSIGTSTVGNEQFF. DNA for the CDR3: TGTGCCAGCAGCTCCATCGGGACATCTACGGTAGGAAATGAGCAGTTCTTC.

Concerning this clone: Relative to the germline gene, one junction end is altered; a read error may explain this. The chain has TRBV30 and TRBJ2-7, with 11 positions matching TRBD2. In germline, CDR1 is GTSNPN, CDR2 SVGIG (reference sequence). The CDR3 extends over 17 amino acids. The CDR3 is CAWTPDLASGRLPGENF. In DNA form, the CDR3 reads TGTGCCTGGACCCCGGACCTGGCTAGCGGGAGGTTACCCGGGGAAAATTTC.

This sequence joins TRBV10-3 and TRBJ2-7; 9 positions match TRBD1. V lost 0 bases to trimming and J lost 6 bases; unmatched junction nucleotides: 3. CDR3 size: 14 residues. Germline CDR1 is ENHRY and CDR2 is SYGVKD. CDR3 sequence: CAISESGQGGEQYF. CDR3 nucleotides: TGTGCCATCAGTGAGTCGGGACAGGGTGGCGAGCAGTACTTC.

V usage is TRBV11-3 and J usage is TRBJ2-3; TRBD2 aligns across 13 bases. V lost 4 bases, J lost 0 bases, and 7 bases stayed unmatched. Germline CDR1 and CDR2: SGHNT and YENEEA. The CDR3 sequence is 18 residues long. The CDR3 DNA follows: TGTGCCAGCAGCTCTCGGACTAGCGGGGGAACTAGCACAGATACGCAGTATTTT. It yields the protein CASSSRTSGGTSTDTQYF.

The CDR3 loop reads CASSLGQGMNTEAFF. The CDR3 DNA reads TGTGCCAGCAGCTTAGGGCAGGGGATGAACACTGAAGCTTTCTTT. The V call is TRBV7-9, the J call TRBJ1-1; D might be TRBD1 (6 bases). The CDR3 extends over 15 amino acids. The V gene lost 1 base and the J gene lost 0 bases, with 9 bases spanning the gap. Per the germline V gene, CDR1 is SEHNR and CDR2 is FQNEAQ (reference sequence).

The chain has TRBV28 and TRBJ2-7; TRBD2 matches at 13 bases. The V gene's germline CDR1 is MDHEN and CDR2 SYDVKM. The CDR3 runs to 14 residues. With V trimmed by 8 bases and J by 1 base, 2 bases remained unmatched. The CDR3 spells CASVGLAGSYEQYF. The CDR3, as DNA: TGTGCCAGCGTGGGACTAGCGGGGTCCTACGAGCAGTACTTC.

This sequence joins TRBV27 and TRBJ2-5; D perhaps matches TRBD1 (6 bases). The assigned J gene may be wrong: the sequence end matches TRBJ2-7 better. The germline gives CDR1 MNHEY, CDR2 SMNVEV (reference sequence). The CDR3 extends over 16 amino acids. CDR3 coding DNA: TGTGCCAGCAGTCCCACCCCTAGACCGGACAGCTACGAGCAGTACTTC. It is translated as CASSPTPRPDSYEQYF.

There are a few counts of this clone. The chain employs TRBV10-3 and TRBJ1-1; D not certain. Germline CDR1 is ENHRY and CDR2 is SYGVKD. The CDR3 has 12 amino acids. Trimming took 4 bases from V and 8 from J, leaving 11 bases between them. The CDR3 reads CAISVPRGEAFF. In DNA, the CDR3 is TGTGCCATCAGTGTTCCCCGAGGGGAAGCTTTCTTT.

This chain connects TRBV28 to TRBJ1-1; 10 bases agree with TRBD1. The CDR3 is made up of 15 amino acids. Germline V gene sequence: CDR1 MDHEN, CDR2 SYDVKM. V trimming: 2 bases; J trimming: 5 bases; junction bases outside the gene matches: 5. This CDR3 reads CASSLTGQGVTEAFF. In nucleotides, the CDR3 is TGTGCCAGCAGTTTAACCGGACAGGGGGTTACTGAAGCTTTCTTT.

The CDR3 DNA reads TGTGCCAGCAGCTTAGGGGCGGGAAGCACAGATACGCAGTATTTT. This translates into CASSLGAGSTDTQYF. The chain couples TRBV13 to TRBJ2-3; the D gene is possibly TRBD2 (6 bases). Trimming pared 0 bases from V and 0 bases from J, leaving 7 bases between. This CDR3 is built from 15 residues. Germline CDR1 reads PRHDT; CDR2 reads FYEKMQ (reference sequence). Full variable domain (outside the CDR3, taken from reference TRBV13 and TRBJ2-3): AAGVIQSPRHLIKEKRETATLKCYPIPRHDTVYWYQQGPGQDPQFLISFYEKMQSDKGSIPDRFSAQQFSDYHSELNMSSLELGDSALYFCASSLGAGSTDTQYFGPGTRLTVL.

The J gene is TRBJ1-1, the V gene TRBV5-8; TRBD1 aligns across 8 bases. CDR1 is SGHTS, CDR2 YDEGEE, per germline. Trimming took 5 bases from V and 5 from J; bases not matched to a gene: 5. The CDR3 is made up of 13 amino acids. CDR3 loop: CASSWTGSTEAFF. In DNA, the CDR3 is TGTGCCAGCAGTTGGACAGGGTCTACTGAAGCTTTCTTT.

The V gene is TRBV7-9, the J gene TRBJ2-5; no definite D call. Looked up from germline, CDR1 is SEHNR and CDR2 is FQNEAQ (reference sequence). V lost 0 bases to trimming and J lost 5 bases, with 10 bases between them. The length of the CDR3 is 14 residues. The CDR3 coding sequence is TGTGCCAGCAGCTTAGCGCAGGCCACGGAGACCCAGTACTTC. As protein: CASSLAQATETQYF. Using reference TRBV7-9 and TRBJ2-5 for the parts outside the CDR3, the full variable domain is DTGVSQNPRHKITKRGQNVTFRCDPISEHNRLYWYRQTLGQGPEFLTYFQNEAQLEKSRLLSDRFSAERPKGSFSTLEIQRTEQGDSAMYLCASSLAQATETQYFGPGTRLLVL.

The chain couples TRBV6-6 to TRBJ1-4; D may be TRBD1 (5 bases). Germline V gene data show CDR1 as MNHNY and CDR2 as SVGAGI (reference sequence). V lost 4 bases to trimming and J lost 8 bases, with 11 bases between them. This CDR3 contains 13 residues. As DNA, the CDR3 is TGTGCCAGCAGTTGGGGGGGTCGAGAAAAACTGTTTTTT. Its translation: CASSWGGREKLFF.

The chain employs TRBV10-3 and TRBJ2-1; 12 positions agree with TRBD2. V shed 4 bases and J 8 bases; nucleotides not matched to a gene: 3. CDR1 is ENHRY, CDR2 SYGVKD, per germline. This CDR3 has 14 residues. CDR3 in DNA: TGTGCCATCAGTGTGACTAGCGGGAGATATGAGCAGTTCTTC. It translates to CAISVTSGRYEQFF.

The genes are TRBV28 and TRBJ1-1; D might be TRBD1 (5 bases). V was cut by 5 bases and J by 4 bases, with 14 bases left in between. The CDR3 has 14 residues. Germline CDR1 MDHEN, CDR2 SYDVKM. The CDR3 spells CASSIGRGGTEAFF. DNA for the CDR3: TGTGCCAGCAGTATTGGACGGGGGGGCACTGAAGCTTTCTTT. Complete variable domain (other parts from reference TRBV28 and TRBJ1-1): DVKVTQSSRYLVKRTGEKVFLECVQDMDHENMFWYRQDPGLGLRLIYFSYDVKMKEKGDIPEGYSVSREKKERFSLILESASTNQTSMYLCASSIGRGGTEAFFGQGTRLTVV.

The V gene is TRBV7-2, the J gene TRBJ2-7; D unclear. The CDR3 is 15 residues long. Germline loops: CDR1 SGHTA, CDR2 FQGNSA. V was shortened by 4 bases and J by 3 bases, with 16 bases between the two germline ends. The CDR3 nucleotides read TGTGCCAGCAGCTCCCGGGTCGTTTCCCTCTACGAGCAGTACTTC. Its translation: CASSSRVVSLYEQYF.

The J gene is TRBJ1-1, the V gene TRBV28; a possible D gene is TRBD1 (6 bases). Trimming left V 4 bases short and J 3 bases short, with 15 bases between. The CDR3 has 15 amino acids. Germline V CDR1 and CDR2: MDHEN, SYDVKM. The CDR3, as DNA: TGTGCCAGCAGTTCTGGGGGCGGTCTGGACACTGAAGCTTTCTTT. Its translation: CASSSGGGLDTEAFF.

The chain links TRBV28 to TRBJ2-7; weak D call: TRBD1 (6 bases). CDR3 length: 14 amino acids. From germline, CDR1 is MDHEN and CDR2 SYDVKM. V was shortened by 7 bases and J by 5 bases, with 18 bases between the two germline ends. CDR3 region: CASTRGGRADEQYF. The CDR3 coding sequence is TGTGCCAGCACCCGTGGGGGCAGGGCGGACGAGCAGTACTTC.